These 3 T cell receptor beta chains originate from one sample sequenced in a study of OX40 agonist ivuxolimab in advanced cancers. The method behind the library was the immunoSEQ multiplex PCR assay. This immuneACCESS table, as held by TCRdb, lists in-frame sequences with V and J called but not all clones. Of the missing ones, under half trace to an unresolved V gene in checked studies; the others have no known cause. The sample yields roughly 89,000 clones; approximately 90% were counted once. The top ten clones comprise 0.3% to 0.4% of the sample. Material: CD4+ or CD8+ T cells sorted from blood, obtained in a trial of the OX40 agonist ivuxolimab. These receptors were obtained from an adult with an advanced solid tumor such as melanoma, head and neck, liver or kidney cancer.

CDR3 DNA sequence: TGTGCCAGCAGTTTACCACGGGGCTTTAAAGAGACCCAGTACTTC. Translating gives CASSLPRGFKETQYF. The chain links TRBV28 to TRBJ2-5; D is tentatively TRBD1 or TRBD2 (5 bases each). The length of the CDR3 is 15 residues. Per the germline V gene, CDR1 is MDHEN and CDR2 is SYDVKM. The germline V and J ends were trimmed by 2 bases and 3 bases, with 13 bases remaining between them.

This clone was counted a single time. The rearrangement links TRBV28 to TRBJ1-2, with 7 positions matching TRBD1. The germline V gene has CDR1 MDHEN and CDR2 SYDVKM. The CDR3 extends over 14 amino acids. With V trimmed by 3 bases and J by 8 bases, 9 bases remained unmatched. The CDR3 spells CASSLTTGAGGYTF. The CDR3 nucleotides read TGTGCCAGCAGTTTGACTACAGGGGCCGGGGGCTACACCTTC.

V is TRBV5-1 and J is TRBJ2-7; no clear D. Germline V lookup: CDR1 SGHRS, CDR2 YFSETQ. Trimming pared 6 bases from V and 0 bases from J, leaving 10 bases between. This CDR3 spans 13 amino acids. CDR3 protein: CASKKDNSYEQYF. The CDR3 bases are TGCGCCAGCAAGAAAGACAACTCCTACGAGCAGTACTTC.